One and the same sample provided the 9 T cell receptor beta chains below, sequenced in a study of blood T cell repertoires in COVID-19. The method was immunoSEQ multiplex PCR; TCRdb's version includes in-frame clones alone and lacks a portion of them. The data show hundreds of thousands of clones, about 86% seen once. The sequenced sample consisted of peripheral blood. The receptors stem from a young woman who had recovered from COVID-19.

The gene calls are TRBV9 and TRBJ2-3; possible D gene TRBD2, 5 bases. The CDR3 sequence is 15 residues long. The germline V gene has CDR1 SGDLS and CDR2 YYNGEE. The V and J ends lost 4 bases and 2 bases respectively, with 14 bases between them. The CDR3 nucleotides are TGTGCCAGCAGCCCCAGCGGAGCCTACACAGATACGCAGTATTTT. This codes for CASSPSGAYTDTQYF.

The V gene is TRBV7-9, the J gene TRBJ2-3; 7 positions match TRBD2. The germline V gene has CDR1 SEHNR and CDR2 FQNEAQ (reference sequence). The CDR3 is 14 amino acids. Losses at the gene ends were 4 bases for V and 2 bases for J; bases not matched to a gene: 3. The CDR3 nucleotides are TGTGCCAGCAGCTACCGGGACTACACAGATACGCAGTATTTT. Protein sequence: CASSYRDYTDTQYF.

The V call is TRBV10-3, the J call TRBJ1-5; 9 bases fit TRBD1. The junction had 3 bases not matched to a gene; V was cut back by 4 bases and J by 2 bases. Germline-derived CDR1 and CDR2 are ENHRY and SYGVKD. The CDR3 length is 15 residues. CDR3 in amino acids: CAISGTGDGNQPQHF. CDR3 nucleotide sequence: TGTGCCATCAGTGGGACAGGGGACGGCAATCAGCCCCAGCATTTT.

The V and J genes are TRBV14 and TRBJ2-7; D remains ambiguous. Trimming removed 1 base from V and 1 base from J, with 8 bases in between. CDR3 length: 14 residues. Germline loops: CDR1 SGHDN, CDR2 FVKESK. For the CDR3, the DNA is TGTGCCAGCAGCCAAGTGACACAATCCTACGAGCAGTACTTC. This translates into CASSQVTQSYEQYF.

This sequence joins TRBV6-6 and TRBJ1-2; D is undetermined. The CDR3 loop spans 13 amino acids. V was shortened by 4 bases and J by 1 base, with 7 bases between the two germline ends. Germline V gene lookup returns CDR1 MNHNY and CDR2 SVGAGI (reference sequence). Here the CDR3 reads CASSSHLNYGYTF. In DNA form, the CDR3 reads TGTGCCAGCAGTTCACACCTTAACTATGGCTACACCTTC.

The J gene is TRBJ2-7, the V gene TRBV14, with D tentatively TRBD2 (6 bases). The CDR3 runs to 15 residues. The V gene's germline CDR1 is SGHDN and CDR2 FVKESK. The V gene lost 0 bases and the J gene lost 2 bases, with 11 bases spanning the gap. CDR3 DNA: TGTGCCAGCAGCCAAGATTTCGGGGGAACCTACGAGCAGTACTTC. Its protein is CASSQDFGGTYEQYF.

This chain joins TRBV10-3 and TRBJ1-6; a possible D gene is TRBD1 (5 bases). Germline CDR1 and CDR2: ENHRY and SYGVKD. The V end lost 0 bases, the J end lost 10 bases, and 10 bases lay between the germline ends. CDR3 length equals 14 residues. The CDR3 region is CAISESRGGSPLHF. The DNA for the CDR3 is TGTGCCATCAGTGAGTCTAGGGGAGGATCACCCCTCCACTTT.

Turning to this clone: Distinct nucleotide sequences in the sample also encode this CDR3. The genes are TRBV5-1 and TRBJ1-1; 9 bases agree with TRBD1. After removal of 4 bases from V and 2 bases from J, the junction contained 3 bases not matched to a gene. The germline V gene encodes CDR1 SGHRS and CDR2 YFSETQ. The CDR3 totals 14 residues. CDR3 protein: CASSPGQGNTEAFF. As DNA, the CDR3 is TGCGCCAGCAGCCCGGGACAGGGCAACACTGAAGCTTTCTTT. The full variable domain, with the rest looked up from reference TRBV5-1 and TRBJ1-1, is KAGVTQTPRYLIKTRGQQVTLSCSPISGHRSVSWYQQTPGQGLQFLFEYFSETQRNKGNFPGRFSGRQFSNSRSEMNVSTLELGDSALYLCASSPGQGNTEAFFGQGTRLTVV.

This chain connects TRBV19 to TRBJ2-1; 7 bases match TRBD1. The J segment lost 4 bases and the V segment lost 3 bases, leaving 6 bases of the junction unmatched. The germline gives CDR1 LNHDA, CDR2 SQIVND (reference sequence). The CDR3 runs to 15 residues. Here the CDR3 DNA reads TGTGCCAGTAGTATGAGCACAGGGGATTACAATGAGCAGTTCTTC. This sequence encodes CASSMSTGDYNEQFF.